A single T cell receptor beta chain is shown here with its context. V was shortened by 4 bases and J by 3 bases, with 9 bases between the two germline ends. There are 12 residues in the CDR3. Germline V gene data show CDR1 as DFQATT and CDR2 as SNEGSKA (reference sequence). These data come from a study of response to subunit inactivated influenza vaccine. TCRdb called the RT-PCR reads again in MiXCR, with one record for every CDR3 protein. The table lists a few hundred thousand distinct CDR3 sequences, 12% of them singletons. Sequenced here: non-naive T cells sorted from PBMCs, sampled around 15 days before vaccination. The J gene is TRBJ1-2, the V gene TRBV20-1; D is undetermined. This TCR was sampled from a man aged 50 to 60 who received an inactivated influenza vaccine. CDR3 residues: CSATSTYYGYTF. CDR3 DNA: TGCAGTGCTACTTCGACATACTATGGCTACACCTTC.